The 3 T cell receptor beta chains listed next were all sequenced from one sample in a study of cytomegalovirus exposure and HLA in healthy donors. Researchers ran the PCR with 60 Vbeta and 13 Jbeta primers. This table comes from immunoSEQ multiplex PCR, and its TCRdb copy is limited to in-frame clones, with some not included. This table has 150,000 or so clones, around four fifths appearing once. Sequenced input: PBMCs. The receptors derive from a man aged 18 to 29 in good health and CMV-seronegative.

CDR3 loop: CASRNDRQWSSYNSPLHF. The CDR3 coding sequence is TGTGCCAGCAGGAACGACAGGCAGTGGAGCTCCTATAATTCACCCCTCCACTTT. The V call is TRBV28, the J call TRBJ1-6; D may be TRBD1 (6 bases). In germline, CDR1 is MDHEN, CDR2 SYDVKM. V lost 6 bases, J lost 0 bases, and 18 bases lay in between. The CDR3 covers 18 residues.

This clone was observed a few times. The J gene is TRBJ1-2, the V gene TRBV28; perhaps TRBD1 as D (6 bases). The ends were cut back, 3 bases at V and 6 bases at J, with 17 bases in the middle. CDR3 size: 15 residues. Germline V gene lookup returns CDR1 MDHEN and CDR2 SYDVKM. CDR3 sequence: CASSFPISGEHGYTF. Here the CDR3 DNA reads TGTGCCAGCAGTTTTCCCATTTCAGGGGAGCATGGCTACACCTTC.

The chain uses TRBV9 and TRBJ1-3, with TRBD1 matching over 9 bases. V lost 0 bases, J lost 4 bases, and 2 bases stayed unmatched. The CDR3 length is 15 residues. Germline V CDR1 and CDR2: SGDLS, YYNGEE. The CDR3 DNA sequence: TGTGCCAGCAGCGTAGGAGGGACAGGGGGAAACACCATATATTTT. This gives the protein CASSVGGTGGNTIYF.